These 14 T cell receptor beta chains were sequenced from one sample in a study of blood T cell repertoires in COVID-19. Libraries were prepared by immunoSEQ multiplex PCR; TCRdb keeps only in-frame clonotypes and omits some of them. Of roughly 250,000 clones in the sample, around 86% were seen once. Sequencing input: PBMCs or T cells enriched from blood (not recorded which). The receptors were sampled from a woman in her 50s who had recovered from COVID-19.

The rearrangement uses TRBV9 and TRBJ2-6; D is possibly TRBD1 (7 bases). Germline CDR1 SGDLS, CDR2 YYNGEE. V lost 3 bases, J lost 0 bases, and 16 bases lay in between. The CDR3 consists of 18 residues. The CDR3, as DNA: TGTGCCAGCAGCGCAGTGGGGGGACAGAACTCTGGGGCCAACGTCCTGACTTTC. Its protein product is CASSAVGGQNSGANVLTF.

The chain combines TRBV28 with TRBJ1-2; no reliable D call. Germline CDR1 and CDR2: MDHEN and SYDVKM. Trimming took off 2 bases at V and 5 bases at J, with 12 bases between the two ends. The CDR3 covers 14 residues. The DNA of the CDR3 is TGTGCCAGCAGTTTAAGCTGGACTCAGTATGGCTACACCTTC. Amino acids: CASSLSWTQYGYTF.

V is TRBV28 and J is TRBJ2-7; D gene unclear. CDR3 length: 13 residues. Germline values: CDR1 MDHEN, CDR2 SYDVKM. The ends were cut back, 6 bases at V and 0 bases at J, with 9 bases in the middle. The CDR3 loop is CASRRIVSYEQYF. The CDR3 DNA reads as TGTGCCAGCAGGCGGATTGTCTCCTACGAGCAGTACTTC.

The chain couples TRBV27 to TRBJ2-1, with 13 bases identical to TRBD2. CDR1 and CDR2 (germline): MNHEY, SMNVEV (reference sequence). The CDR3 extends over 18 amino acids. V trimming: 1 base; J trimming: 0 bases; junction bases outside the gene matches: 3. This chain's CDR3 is CASSLWTSGRRSYNEQFF. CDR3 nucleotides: TGTGCCAGCAGTTTATGGACTAGCGGGAGACGCTCCTACAATGAGCAGTTCTTC.

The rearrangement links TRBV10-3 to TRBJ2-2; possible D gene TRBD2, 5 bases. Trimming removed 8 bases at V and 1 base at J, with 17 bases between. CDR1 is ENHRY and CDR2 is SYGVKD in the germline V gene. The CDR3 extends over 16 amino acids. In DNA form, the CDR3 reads TGTGCCATCCCCTCACTCCCGGGAAAGAACACCGGGGAGCTGTTTTTT. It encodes CAIPSLPGKNTGELFF.

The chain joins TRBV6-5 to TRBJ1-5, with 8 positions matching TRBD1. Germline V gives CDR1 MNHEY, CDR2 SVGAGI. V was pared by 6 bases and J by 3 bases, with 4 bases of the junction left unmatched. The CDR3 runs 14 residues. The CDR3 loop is CASRRTGLNQPQHF. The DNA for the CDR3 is TGTGCCAGCAGGCGGACAGGGCTCAATCAGCCCCAGCATTTT.

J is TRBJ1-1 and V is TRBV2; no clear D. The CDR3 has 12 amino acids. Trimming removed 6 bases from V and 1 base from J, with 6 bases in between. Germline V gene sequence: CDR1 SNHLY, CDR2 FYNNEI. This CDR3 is CASSLPNTEAFF. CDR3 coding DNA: TGTGCCAGCAGCCTCCCGAACACTGAAGCTTTCTTT.

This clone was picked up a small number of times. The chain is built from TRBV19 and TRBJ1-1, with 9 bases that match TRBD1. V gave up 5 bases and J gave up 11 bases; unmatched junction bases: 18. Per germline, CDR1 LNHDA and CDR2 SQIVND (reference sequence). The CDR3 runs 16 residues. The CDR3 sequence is CASSPTRDRAFTYAFF. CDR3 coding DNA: TGTGCCAGTAGTCCTACCCGGGACAGGGCTTTTACGTACGCTTTCTTT.

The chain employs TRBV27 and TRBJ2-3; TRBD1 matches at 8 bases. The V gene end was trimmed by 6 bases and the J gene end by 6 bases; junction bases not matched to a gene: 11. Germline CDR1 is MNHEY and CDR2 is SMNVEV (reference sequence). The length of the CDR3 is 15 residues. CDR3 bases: TGTGCCAGCAGCATACAGGACAGGGTTGGCGATACGCAGTATTTT. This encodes CASSIQDRVGDTQYF.

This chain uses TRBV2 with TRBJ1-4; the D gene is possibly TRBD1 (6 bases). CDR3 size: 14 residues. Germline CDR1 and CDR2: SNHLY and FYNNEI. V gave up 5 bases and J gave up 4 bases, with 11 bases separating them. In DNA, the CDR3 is TGTGCCAGCAGTCCAGGGGTTAGTAATGAAAAACTGTTTTTT. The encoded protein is CASSPGVSNEKLFF. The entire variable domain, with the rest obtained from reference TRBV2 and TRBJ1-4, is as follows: EPEVTQTPSHQVTQMGQEVILRCVPISNHLYFYWYRQILGQKVEFLVSFYNNEISEKSEIFDDQFSVERPDGSNFTLKIRSTKLEDSAMYFCASSPGVSNEKLFFGSGTQLSVL.

CDR3 loop: CASSPRDRDRTQYF. The CDR3 nucleotides are TGCGCCAGCAGCCCCCGGGACAGGGATCGGACCCAGTACTTC. The rearrangement links TRBV5-1 to TRBJ2-5, with TRBD1 matching 9 bases. With 4 bases clipped from V and 7 bases from J, the junction kept 8 bases outside the gene matches. The germline V gene encodes CDR1 SGHRS and CDR2 YFSETQ. CDR3 length: 14 amino acids.

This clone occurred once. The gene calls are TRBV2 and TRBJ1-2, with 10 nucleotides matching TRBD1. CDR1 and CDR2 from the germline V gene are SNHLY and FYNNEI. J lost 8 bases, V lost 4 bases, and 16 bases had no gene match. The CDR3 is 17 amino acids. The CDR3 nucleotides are TGTGCCAGCAGTGTATTATTTTCGGGACAGGGGCTGCGAGGCTACACCTTC. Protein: CASSVLFSGQGLRGYTF.

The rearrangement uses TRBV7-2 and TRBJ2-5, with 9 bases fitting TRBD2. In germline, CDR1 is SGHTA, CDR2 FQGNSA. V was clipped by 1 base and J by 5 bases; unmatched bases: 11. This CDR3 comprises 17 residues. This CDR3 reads CASSLVGGRARLETQYF. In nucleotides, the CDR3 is TGTGCCAGCAGCTTAGTAGGCGGGAGGGCCAGATTGGAGACCCAGTACTTC.

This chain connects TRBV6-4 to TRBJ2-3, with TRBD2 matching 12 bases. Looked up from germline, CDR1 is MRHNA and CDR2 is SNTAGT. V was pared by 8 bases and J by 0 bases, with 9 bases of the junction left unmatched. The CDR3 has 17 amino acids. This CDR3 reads CASDRPGLAGSTDTQYF. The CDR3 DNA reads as TGTGCCAGCGACCGACCGGGACTAGCGGGTAGCACAGATACGCAGTATTTT.